The clone carrying this T cell receptor (beta chain) showed up many times. Antigen unknown. These data come from a study of T-cell reconstitution after alpha-beta-depleted transplantation in children. During its preparation, the TCRbeta library received unique molecular identifiers. TCRdb processed the PCR reads anew with MiXCR; each CDR3 protein has one entry. The sample records some 300,000 distinct CDR3 sequences, just over 7.5% being singletons. Study findings and constraints: Diversity and T-cell counts at one year after transplant derived mostly from new T cells. At around two months after transplant, the alpha-beta T cells were reportedly derived from several hundred expanded clones that came from non-depleted graft cells.

This CDR3 has 14 amino acids. V was cut by 9 bases and J by 7 bases, with 21 bases left in between. This chain uses TRBV12-3 or TRBV12-4 with TRBJ1-2, with D perhaps matching TRBD1 (6 bases). Specimen: peripheral blood, collected 360 days after TCRalphabeta/CD19-depleted stem cell transplant. This clonotype was obtained from a female patient aged 2-9 years who had a stem cell transplant for Fanconi anemia, so the T cells may come from the graft donor. CDR3 in DNA: TGTGCCAGTAGCTTAATCGGGGGGCGCGGTGGCTACACCTTC. It specifies CASSLIGGRGGYTF.